A single sample is the source of the 20 T cell receptor beta chains below, sequenced in a study of early T cells in non-severe SARS-CoV-2 infection. TCRdb fed the 5' RACE reads into MiXCR, producing one record per CDR3 protein. Of fewer than 40,000 distinct CDR3 sequences in the sample, roughly 5.7% were seen once. Sample: whole blood. These receptor sequences come from an adult who was a healthcare worker with PCR-confirmed SARS-CoV-2 infection or an uninfected control (not recorded which).

This clonotype is labeled medium-sized. This sequence joins TRBV27 and TRBJ1-6, with D hard to call. Trimming took 0 bases from V and 7 from J, leaving 4 bases between them. Germline V gene data show CDR1 as MNHEY and CDR2 as SMNVEV (reference sequence). The CDR3 totals 13 residues. For the CDR3, the DNA is TGTGCCAGCAGTTTATCGGAGAATTCACCCCTCCACTTT. Its protein product is CASSLSENSPLHF.

The chain is built from TRBV29-1 and TRBJ2-3; TRBD2 is a possible D gene (7 bases). The germline CDR1 and CDR2 sequences are SQVTM and ANQGSEA. Trimming left V 6 bases short and J 2 bases short, with 15 bases between. The CDR3 has 14 residues. CDR3 nucleotide sequence: TGCAGCGTGGGAGGGAGGACAGTCACAGATACGCAGTATTTT. Its translation is CSVGGRTVTDTQYF.

This clonotype came up a few times. A much larger clone lies a single base off, so this may be a read error. This chain connects TRBV11-2 to TRBJ2-1, with a weak D call TRBD1 (6 bases). Germline CDR1 SGHAT, CDR2 FQNNGV. Trimming pared 6 bases from V and 2 bases from J, leaving 23 bases between. CDR3 length equals 18 residues. The CDR3 loop is CASSSMRRTGHAYNEQFF. CDR3 sequence (DNA): TGTGCCAGCAGTTCAATGAGAAGGACGGGACACGCCTACAATGAGCAGTTCTTC.

The table lists this clonotype with many counts. V usage is TRBV2 and J usage is TRBJ1-2; TRBD1 is a possible D gene (5 bases). The germline CDR1 and CDR2 sequences are SNHLY and FYNNEI. The CDR3 is 13 residues long. Trimming removed 5 bases at V and 4 bases at J, with 11 bases between. The DNA of the CDR3 is TGTGCCAGCAGTCCCTCAGGGCCCTATGGCTACACCTTC. It codes for CASSPSGPYGYTF.

This clonotype has a handful of counts. The V call is TRBV12-3 or TRBV12-4, the J call TRBJ1-1; TRBD1 might be the D (6 bases). Trimming cost V 5 bases and J 4 bases, with 11 bases left between them. The CDR3 is made up of 13 amino acids. CDR3 bases: TGTGCCAGCAGTACAGGGTTTGGCACTGAAGCTTTCTTT. Encoded protein: CASSTGFGTEAFF.

This clonotype was observed a few times. The V and J genes are TRBV5-1 and TRBJ1-1; 9 nucleotides align to TRBD1. Germline V CDR1 and CDR2: SGHRS, YFSETQ. The CDR3 length is 14 residues. V shed 3 bases and J 6 bases; nucleotides not matched to a gene: 6. The CDR3 loop reads CASSSGTGLAEAFF. DNA for the CDR3: TGCGCCAGCAGCTCCGGGACAGGGCTCGCTGAAGCTTTCTTT. The whole variable domain, filled in from reference TRBV5-1 and TRBJ1-1, reads KAGVTQTPRYLIKTRGQQVTLSCSPISGHRSVSWYQQTPGQGLQFLFEYFSETQRNKGNFPGRFSGRQFSNSRSEMNVSTLELGDSALYLCASSSGTGLAEAFFGQGTRLTVV.

This clonotype was recorded at least ten times. The V call is TRBV20-1, the J call TRBJ1-2; D gene uncertain. This CDR3 spans 14 amino acids. The germline V gene encodes CDR1 DFQATT and CDR2 SNEGSKA (reference sequence). Trimming took off 6 bases at V and 0 bases at J, with 14 bases between the two ends. In nucleotides, the CDR3 is TGCAGTGCCCCTCCGGGGAATGCTAACTATGGCTACACCTTC. Encoded protein: CSAPPGNANYGYTF.

This clonotype was seen ten or more times. The rearrangement uses TRBV20-1 and TRBJ2-1; 9 bases map to TRBD2. V lost 6 bases and J lost 9; bases outside the gene matches: 6. Germline CDR1 and CDR2: DFQATT and SNEGSKA (reference sequence). The CDR3 sequence is 12 residues long. The CDR3 coding sequence is TGCAGTGCCGTTAGCGGGAGCAGTGAGCAGTTCTTC. Translating gives CSAVSGSSEQFF.

This clonotype was observed at least ten times. The chain links TRBV5-4 to TRBJ2-7; maybe TRBD2 (6 bases). Germline lookup yields CDR1 SGHNT and CDR2 YYREEE (reference sequence). Trimming left V 4 bases short and J 4 bases short, with 9 bases between. This CDR3 spans 12 amino acids. CDR3 in amino acids: CASSIGTYEQYF. The CDR3, as DNA: TGTGCCAGCAGCATCGGGACTTACGAGCAGTACTTC.

A few counts support this clonotype. The V and J genes are TRBV18 and TRBJ2-7, with 10 bases lining up with TRBD1. CDR1 KGHSH and CDR2 LQKENI come from the germline V gene. The CDR3 contains 14 residues. V dropped 4 bases and J dropped 4; count of bases not matched to a gene: 4. CDR3 sequence: CASSRGQGIYEQYF. DNA for the CDR3: TGTGCCAGCTCACGGGGACAGGGGATATACGAGCAGTACTTC.

This clonotype showed up just a few times. The chain employs TRBV28 and TRBJ2-7, with 9 bases matching TRBD1. Germline V lookup: CDR1 MDHEN, CDR2 SYDVKM. CDR3 length: 15 amino acids. V dropped 3 bases and J dropped 3; count of bases not matched to a gene: 6. The CDR3 sequence: CASSFYRDRVYEQYF. CDR3 nucleotide sequence: TGTGCCAGCAGTTTTTATAGGGACAGGGTCTACGAGCAGTACTTC.

This clonotype was counted ten times or more. This chain links TRBV2 with TRBJ2-1; D tentatively reads TRBD1 or TRBD2 (5 bases each). The CDR3 is 16 amino acids. Germline CDR1 is SNHLY and CDR2 is FYNNEI. Trimming cost V 4 bases and J 0 bases, with 13 bases left between them. CDR3 protein: CASSVPGLSSYNEQFF. The CDR3 DNA is TGTGCCAGCAGTGTTCCGGGGCTAAGCTCCTACAATGAGCAGTTCTTC.

This clonotype was found many times. This chain links TRBV6-6 with TRBJ2-7; tentative D call: TRBD2 (5 bases). V lost 8 bases to trimming and J lost 5 bases, with 22 bases between them. Germline V gives CDR1 MNHNY, CDR2 SVGAGI (reference sequence). This CDR3 is built from 15 residues. The CDR3: CASCRAPTGIDEQYF. In nucleotides, the CDR3 is TGTGCCAGCTGTCGAGCCCCCACCGGGATTGACGAGCAGTACTTC.

This clonotype was counted many times. The chain has TRBV2 and TRBJ1-1, with 9 nucleotides matching TRBD1. Germline lookup yields CDR1 SNHLY and CDR2 FYNNEI. This CDR3 region has 17 residues. J gave up 1 base and V 2 bases, and 8 bases lay outside the gene matches. The CDR3 bases are TGTGCCAGCAGTGAAATTGTGCTGGGACAGGGGAACACTGAAGCTTTCTTT. Amino acid sequence: CASSEIVLGQGNTEAFF.

The sample holds many counts of this clonotype. The rearrangement links TRBV27 to TRBJ1-1; TRBD1 agrees at 11 bases. V lost 3 bases to trimming and J lost 4 bases; unmatched junction nucleotides: 1. Germline-derived CDR1 and CDR2 are MNHEY and SMNVEV (reference sequence). CDR3 length equals 14 residues. The chain's CDR3 is CASSFGTGGTEAFF. Here the CDR3 DNA reads TGTGCCAGCAGTTTTGGGACAGGGGGCACTGAAGCTTTCTTT.

This clonotype was counted at least ten times. The chain employs TRBV6-1 and TRBJ2-2; D may be TRBD2 (5 bases). Deletions cut 5 bases from V and 1 base from J, with 8 bases between. Germline CDR1 and CDR2: MNHNS and SASEGT. This CDR3 comprises 14 residues. This CDR3 reads CASSFGLNTGELFF. The CDR3 nucleotides read TGTGCCAGCAGTTTTGGACTGAACACCGGGGAGCTGTTTTTT.

This clonotype was recorded at least ten times. V usage is TRBV20-1 and J usage is TRBJ2-7, with TRBD2 identical over 10 bases. Per the germline V gene, CDR1 is DFQATT and CDR2 is SNEGSKA (reference sequence). The ends lost 1 base at V and 6 bases at J; junction bases unmatched: 6. CDR3 length: 14 amino acids. The CDR3 loop is CSARVVAGGFEQYF. The CDR3 DNA sequence: TGCAGTGCTAGAGTGGTAGCGGGAGGCTTCGAGCAGTACTTC.

V is TRBV5-6 and J is TRBJ2-7; D not resolved. With 0 bases removed from V and 0 bases from J, the gap between germline ends came to 7 bases. Germline CDR1 and CDR2: SGHDT and YYEEEE. The CDR3 is 14 amino acids. The CDR3 protein is CASSLEPTSYEQYF. The CDR3 DNA reads TGTGCCAGCAGCTTGGAGCCAACCTCCTACGAGCAGTACTTC.

This clonotype was recorded at least ten times. This chain joins TRBV18 and TRBJ2-1; possible D gene TRBD2, 6 bases. The CDR3 runs to 15 residues. From germline, CDR1 is KGHSH and CDR2 LQKENI. Between the trimmed V and J ends, which lost 5 bases and 2 bases, there was a span of 13 bases. The CDR3, as DNA: TGTGCCAGCTCAAAGGACGGGAGCGCCTACAATGAGCAGTTCTTC. Amino acid sequence: CASSKDGSAYNEQFF.

This clonotype was seen many times. V usage is TRBV27 and J usage is TRBJ2-5; 13 bases line up with TRBD2. The CDR3 has 16 amino acids. J lost 5 bases, V lost 5 bases, and 8 bases had no gene match. Germline CDR1 reads MNHEY; CDR2 reads SMNVEV (reference sequence). Written as DNA, the CDR3 is TGTGCCAGCAGTCCAACTAGCGGGAGGGCACAGGAGACCCAGTACTTC. This sequence encodes CASSPTSGRAQETQYF.